This TCR beta chain was sequenced during a study of T cells in Graves' hyperthyroidism and ophthalmopathy. Study background: Sampling of peripheral blood happened at initial diagnosis, prior to any treatment.

The table lists this clonotype with a few counts. Its antigen remains unknown. Lactation, pregnancy, other autoimmune disease or uncontrolled infection excluded patients. Germline CDR1 DFQATT, CDR2 SNEGSKA (reference sequence). The CDR3 spans 15 residues. Amplified regions were TCR beta CDR3 sequences from RNA transcripts. HTBI primers drove first-round RT-PCR of the TCR CDR3. Via MiXCR, TCRdb re-called the multiplex PCR reads, giving one row per CDR3 protein. Of 300,000 to 450,000 distinct CDR3 sequences in the sample, roughly 15% are singletons; the top ten hold roughly 21%. Whole-study findings and limits: The majority of expanded thyroid clonotypes above 0.001 also appeared in blood. From stable hyperthyroidism, ophthalmopathy was separated by a 13 V-J model.

The TCR was taken from a woman in her 30s with Graves' ophthalmopathy. Specimen: blood. The chain is built from TRBV20-1 and TRBJ2-2, with a weak D call TRBD2 (6 bases). The CDR3 DNA follows: TGCAGCGCCACCCTGGGCGGGGCGAACACCGGGGAGCTGTTTTTT. It yields the protein CSATLGGANTGELFF.